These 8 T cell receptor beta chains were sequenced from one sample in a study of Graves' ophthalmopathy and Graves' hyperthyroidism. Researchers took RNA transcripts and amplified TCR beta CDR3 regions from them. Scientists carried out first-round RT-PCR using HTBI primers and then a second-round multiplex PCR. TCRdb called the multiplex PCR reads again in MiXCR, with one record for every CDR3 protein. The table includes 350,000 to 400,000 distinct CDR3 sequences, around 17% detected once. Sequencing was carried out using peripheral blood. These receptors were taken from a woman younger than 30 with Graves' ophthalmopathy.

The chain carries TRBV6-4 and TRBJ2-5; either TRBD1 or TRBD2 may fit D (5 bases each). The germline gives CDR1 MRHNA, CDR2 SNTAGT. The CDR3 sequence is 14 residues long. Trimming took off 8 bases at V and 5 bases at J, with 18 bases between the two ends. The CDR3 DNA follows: TGTGCCAGCTCACTCCAGAGGGGCGTGGAGACCCAGTACTTC. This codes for CASSLQRGVETQYF.

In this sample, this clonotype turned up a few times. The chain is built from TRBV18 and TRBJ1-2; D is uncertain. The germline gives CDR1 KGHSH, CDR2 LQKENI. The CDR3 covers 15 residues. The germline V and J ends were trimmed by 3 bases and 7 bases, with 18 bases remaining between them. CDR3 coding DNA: TGTGCCAGCTCACCCGGTTTCCGAGGCGAGAGTGGCTACACCTTC. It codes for CASSPGFRGESGYTF.

This CDR3 reads CASSLGQSTYEQYF. DNA of the CDR3: TGTGCCAGCAGCTTAGGTCAGTCAACATACGAGCAGTACTTC. This chain connects TRBV7-2 to TRBJ2-7; no reliable D call. CDR1 and CDR2 from the germline V gene are SGHTA and FQGNSA. Trimming removed 1 base at V and 4 bases at J, with 11 bases between. The CDR3 is 14 residues long.

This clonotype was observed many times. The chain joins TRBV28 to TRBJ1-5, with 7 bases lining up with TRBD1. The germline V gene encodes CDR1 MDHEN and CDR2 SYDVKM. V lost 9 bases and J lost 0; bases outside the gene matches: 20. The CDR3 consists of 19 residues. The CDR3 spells CASTGPQGGLGYSNQPQHF. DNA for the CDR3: TGTGCCAGTACGGGACCCCAAGGGGGCTTGGGCTATAGCAATCAGCCCCAGCATTTT.

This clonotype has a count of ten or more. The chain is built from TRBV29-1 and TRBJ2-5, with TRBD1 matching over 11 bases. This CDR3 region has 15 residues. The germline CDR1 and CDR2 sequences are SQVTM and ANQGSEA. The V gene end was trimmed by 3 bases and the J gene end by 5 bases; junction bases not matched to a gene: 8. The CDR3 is CSVEPRTGGGETQYF. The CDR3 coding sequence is TGCAGCGTTGAGCCTCGGACAGGGGGCGGGGAGACCCAGTACTTC.

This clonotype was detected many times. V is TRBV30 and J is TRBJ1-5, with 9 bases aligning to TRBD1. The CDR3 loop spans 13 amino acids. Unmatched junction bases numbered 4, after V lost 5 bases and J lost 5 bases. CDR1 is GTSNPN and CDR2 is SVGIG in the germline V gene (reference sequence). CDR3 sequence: CAWSTGGYQPQHF. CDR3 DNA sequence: TGTGCCTGGTCGACAGGGGGGTATCAGCCCCAGCATTTT.

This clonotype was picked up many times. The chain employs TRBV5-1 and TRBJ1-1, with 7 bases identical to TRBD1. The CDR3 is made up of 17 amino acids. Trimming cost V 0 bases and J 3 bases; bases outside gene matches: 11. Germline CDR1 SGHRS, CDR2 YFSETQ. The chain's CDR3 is CASSLAWRGLGDTEAFF. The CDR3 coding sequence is TGCGCCAGCAGCTTGGCCTGGAGGGGGCTGGGGGACACTGAAGCTTTCTTT.

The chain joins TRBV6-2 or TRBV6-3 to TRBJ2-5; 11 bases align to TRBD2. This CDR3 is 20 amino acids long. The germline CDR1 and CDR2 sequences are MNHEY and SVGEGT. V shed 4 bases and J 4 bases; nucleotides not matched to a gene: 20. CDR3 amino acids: CASSSTLGGLAVLLGETQYF. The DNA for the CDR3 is TGTGCCAGCAGTTCAACCCTCGGGGGACTAGCGGTCTTATTGGGAGAGACCCAGTACTTC.